These 18 T cell receptor beta chains came from one sample sequenced in a study of shared clonotypes between healthy human individuals (dated by TCRdb to between 2020 and 2021). Library preparation used the immunoSEQ multiplex PCR assay. Not all clones reach the TCRdb copy of this immuneACCESS table, which keeps in-frame sequences only. Checked studies attribute under half of the gap to unresolved V genes and leave the rest unexplained. Within this sample are 2 million to 2.5 million clones, with 90% to 96% of them counted one time only. The ten largest clonotypes hold roughly 0.13% of the sample. Sample: naive CD4+ T cells sorted from blood. Taken with the paper, the label for cell subset or site translates to: CD45RA+ positively selected. Source of these receptors: a man younger than 35 in good health.

The chain has TRBV19 and TRBJ1-1, with D uncertain. Trimming cost V 5 bases and J 1 base, with 8 bases left between them. The CDR3 runs to 13 residues. The germline V gene encodes CDR1 LNHDA and CDR2 SQIVND (reference sequence). The CDR3 DNA reads TGTGCCAGTAGTGCGACGGGGAACACTGAAGCTTTCTTT. It specifies CASSATGNTEAFF.

The V call is TRBV6-1, the J call TRBJ2-3; D is undetermined. The CDR3 is 13 amino acids. CDR1 MNHNS and CDR2 SASEGT come from the germline V gene. V dropped 1 base and J dropped 3 bases, with 5 bases sitting between them. The CDR3 region is CASSEVWTDTQYF. The CDR3 nucleotides are TGTGCCAGCAGTGAAGTCTGGACAGATACGCAGTATTTT.

This chain connects TRBV2 to TRBJ1-4, with 7 bases lining up with TRBD1. This CDR3 contains 15 residues. The V gene end was trimmed by 4 bases and the J gene end by 4 bases; junction bases not matched to a gene: 6. Germline V lookup: CDR1 SNHLY, CDR2 FYNNEI. CDR3 DNA sequence: TGTGCCAGCAGTGGGCGGACAGGAGTTAATGAAAAACTGTTTTTT. It translates to CASSGRTGVNEKLFF.

V usage is TRBV6-4 and J usage is TRBJ1-2, with a weak D call TRBD1 (5 bases). The CDR3 has 18 residues. Germline CDR1 and CDR2: MRHNA and SNTAGT. V was clipped by 0 bases and J by 3 bases, with 20 bases between them. The CDR3: CASSDSTGGEKFYYGYTF. The CDR3 DNA reads as TGTGCCAGCAGTGACTCGACCGGGGGGGAGAAGTTCTACTATGGCTACACCTTC.

The rearrangement links TRBV6-9 to TRBJ1-2; D gene uncertain. V was trimmed by 3 bases and J by 6 bases, leaving 8 bases between them. The V gene's germline CDR1 is MNHGY and CDR2 SVAAGI. The CDR3 loop spans 12 amino acids. In nucleotides, the CDR3 is TGTGCCAGCAGTTACGGGCCGGATGGCTACACCTTC. Translation gives CASSYGPDGYTF.

The V and J genes are TRBV5-4 and TRBJ2-7; D uncertain. The V end lost 0 bases, the J end lost 2 bases, and 12 bases lay between the germline ends. This CDR3 has 15 residues. Germline V gives CDR1 SGHNT, CDR2 YYREEE (reference sequence). The CDR3 nucleotides are TGTGCCAGCAGCTTGGGGGCCGGGTCCACCTACGAGCAGTACTTC. Residues: CASSLGAGSTYEQYF.

The chain couples TRBV2 to TRBJ1-3; D remains ambiguous. The CDR3 runs 14 residues. Germline V lookup: CDR1 SNHLY, CDR2 FYNNEI. V was pared by 2 bases and J by 1 base, with 6 bases between. The CDR3 DNA reads TGTGCCAGCAGTGAAATGGTTTCTGGAAACACCATATATTTT. Translated: CASSEMVSGNTIYF.

The chain couples TRBV7-9 to TRBJ1-2; the D is unclear. CDR1 and CDR2 (germline): SEHNR, FQNEAQ (reference sequence). This CDR3 region has 12 residues. The V end lost 6 bases, the J end lost 2 bases, and 7 bases lay between the germline ends. In DNA form, the CDR3 reads TGTGCCAGCAGGAAGTCGAACTATGGCTACACCTTC. This codes for CASRKSNYGYTF.

The chain joins TRBV6-5 to TRBJ2-7; 7 bases align to TRBD1. The V gene end was trimmed by 5 bases and the J gene end by 1 base; junction bases not matched to a gene: 8. This CDR3 is 15 amino acids long. Germline assignment: CDR1 MNHEY and CDR2 SVGAGI. In DNA form, the CDR3 reads TGTGCCAGCAGTCACAGGGGAATGGGGTCCTACGAGCAGTACTTC. Protein product: CASSHRGMGSYEQYF.

CDR3 sequence reads: CASSQNRYTEAFF. CDR3 nucleotides: TGTGCCAGCAGCCAAAACAGATACACTGAAGCTTTCTTT. The chain couples TRBV14 to TRBJ1-1; D call uncertain. CDR1 SGHDN and CDR2 FVKESK come from the germline V gene. The ends were cut back, 2 bases at V and 3 bases at J, with 7 bases in the middle. The length of the CDR3 is 13 residues.

The rearrangement joins TRBV7-2 to TRBJ2-1; possible D gene TRBD1, 5 bases. The CDR3 extends over 15 amino acids. The V end was cut by 3 bases, the J end by 2 bases, with 11 bases between. Germline CDR1 reads SGHTA; CDR2 reads FQGNSA. CDR3 sequence (DNA): TGTGCCAGCAGCTTTCAGGGAACAGCCTACAATGAGCAGTTCTTC. It encodes CASSFQGTAYNEQFF.

This clone was detected only once. The rearrangement joins TRBV7-2 to TRBJ2-5; maybe TRBD2 (5 bases). CDR1 is SGHTA, CDR2 FQGNSA, per germline. V was cut by 0 bases and J by 2 bases, with 10 bases left in between. The CDR3 spans 15 residues. CDR3: CASSLARGPQETQYF. For the CDR3, the DNA is TGTGCCAGCAGCTTAGCGCGCGGGCCACAAGAGACCCAGTACTTC.

The V gene is TRBV11-2, the J gene TRBJ2-5; D is unclear. The germline CDR1 and CDR2 sequences are SGHAT and FQNNGV. This CDR3 has 14 amino acids. Trimming shortened V by 4 bases and J by 4 bases, and 13 bases separated the two germline ends. CDR3 region: CASSSPSRSETQYF. CDR3 nucleotides: TGTGCCAGCAGCTCTCCAAGCAGGTCAGAGACCCAGTACTTC. Together with reference TRBV11-2 and TRBJ2-5, the CDR3 gives the full variable domain: EAGVAQSPRYKIIEKRQSVAFWCNPISGHATLYWYQQILGQGPKLLIQFQNNGVVDDSQLPKDRFSAERLKGVDSTLKIQPAKLEDSAVYLCASSSPSRSETQYFGPGTRLLVL.

Comments on this clone: Other DNA sequences in the sample encode the same CDR3. The V and J genes are TRBV5-1 and TRBJ1-1; tentative D call: TRBD1 (5 bases). This CDR3 has 14 amino acids. Per germline, CDR1 SGHRS and CDR2 YFSETQ. V shed 4 bases and J shed 3 bases, with 13 bases lying between them. The CDR3 bases are TGCGCCAGCAGCGGCAGGGTTTTGGACACTGAAGCTTTCTTT. Protein sequence: CASSGRVLDTEAFF.

The rearrangement links TRBV25-1 to TRBJ2-1; D perhaps matches TRBD2 (6 bases). Germline CDR1 reads MGHDK; CDR2 reads SYGVNS. The CDR3 has 17 amino acids. V dropped 7 bases and J dropped 6 bases, with 25 bases sitting between them. The CDR3 region is CASTQPLGAGRVNEQFF. The CDR3 DNA is TGTGCCAGCACTCAGCCCCTAGGGGCGGGAAGAGTCAATGAGCAGTTCTTC. Using reference TRBV25-1 and TRBJ2-1 for the parts outside the CDR3, the full variable domain is EADIYQTPRYLVIGTGKKITLECSQTMGHDKMYWYQQDPGMELHLIHYSYGVNSTEKGDLSSESTVSRIRTEHFPLTLESARPSHTSQYLCASTQPLGAGRVNEQFFGPGTRLTVL.

The rearrangement joins TRBV10-3 to TRBJ2-5; D is tentatively TRBD1 or TRBD2 (5 bases each). This CDR3 is built from 13 residues. Per germline, CDR1 ENHRY and CDR2 SYGVKD. Trimming took 6 bases from V and 4 from J, leaving 12 bases between them. The CDR3 here is CAISLGTGETQYF. The CDR3 nucleotides read TGTGCCATCAGCCTCGGGACGGGAGAGACCCAGTACTTC.

The chain couples TRBV7-9 to TRBJ1-2; D gene uncertain. Trimming cost V 5 bases and J 5 bases, with 12 bases left between them. Germline V gene data show CDR1 as SEHNR and CDR2 as FQNEAQ (reference sequence). There are 13 residues in the CDR3. In nucleotides, the CDR3 is TGTGCCAGCAGCCCCGTAGGACGTTATGGCTACACCTTC. This gives the protein CASSPVGRYGYTF.

The J gene is TRBJ2-1, the V gene TRBV7-2; the D is unclear. The V and J ends lost 2 bases and 5 bases respectively, with 22 bases between them. CDR3 length: 18 amino acids. Germline CDR1 is SGHTA and CDR2 is FQGNSA. CDR3 in DNA: TGTGCCAGCAGCTTACCTATTTGGCGCAGCTCTCTGGACAATGAGCAGTTCTTC. Encoded protein: CASSLPIWRSSLDNEQFF.